The rows below give T cell receptor beta chains drawn from one sample of a study of response to subunit inactivated influenza vaccine. TCRdb analysed the RT-PCR reads with MiXCR anew, one entry per CDR3 protein. The sample comprises around 750,000 distinct CDR3 sequences, over 20% of which are singletons, and roughly a tenth rests with the top ten. Sequences were derived from PBMCs from blood, sampled 5 days after vaccination. The receptors were sampled from a middle-aged man who received an inactivated influenza vaccine. Both conserved end residues are part of each CDR3. The listing skips clone size in some rows; elsewhere it reads once, few, many or a size class.

j_gene	v_gene	abundance	CDR3aa
TRBJ1-5	TRBV5-1	few	CASSLGSTVGQPQHF
TRBJ2-1	TRBV6-1	.	CASSDRDRNEQFF
TRBJ2-3	TRBV20-1	few	CSAPSGTGRYF
TRBJ2-7	TRBV3-1	.	CASSQAVSYEQYF
TRBJ2-1	TRBV6-2/TRBV6-3	.	CASSYSLPEQFF
TRBJ1-2	TRBV4-3	.	CASSQPGQGISYTF
TRBJ2-5	TRBV5-1	few	CASSFRRESFQETQYF
TRBJ2-7	TRBV5-1	.	CTSSSRGSTYEQYF
TRBJ2-3	TRBV11-2	.	CASSPLSTGTGVNTQYF
TRBJ2-1	TRBV9	.	CASSVKGREGGDEQFF
TRBJ1-4	TRBV7-9	few	CASSLAVTPNEKLFF
TRBJ1-5	TRBV6-1	.	CASRSEGRLHQPQHF
TRBJ2-5	TRBV6-2/TRBV6-3	.	CASSSPTGYETQYF
TRBJ2-7	TRBV18	.	CASSKDPGSSYEQYF
TRBJ2-5	TRBV6-2/TRBV6-3	.	CASALPRDYQETQYF
TRBJ1-1	TRBV6-6	.	CASSPRTVAEAFF
TRBJ1-2	TRBV5-1	few	CASSLGPLRGYTF
TRBJ2-7	TRBV20-1	.	CSAFSSQTGPTYEQYF
TRBJ1-5	TRBV5-6	few	CASSIGQGRYQPQHF
TRBJ2-3	TRBV7-2	.	CASSVSGTTDTQYF
TRBJ1-5	TRBV6-2/TRBV6-3	many	CASRESLRPGSNQPQHF
TRBJ2-6	TRBV5-6	.	CASTFLGTGWANVLTF